This entry features one TCR beta chain sequence. Antigen specificity is unknown. UMIs and sample barcodes were carried by the TCR alpha and TCR beta cDNA libraries that 5'RACE produced using constant-segment primers. Each CDR3 protein is one row after TCRdb ran MiXCR on the 5' RACE reads. Found here are more than 120,000 distinct CDR3 sequences, 15% to 20% of them singletons; the top ten hold 2% to 2.5%. This sample was taken from a study of T-cell memory formation after mild COVID-19. Study information: For the most part, TCR clusters were specific to one donor. Findings and limits, study-wide: Certain responding clones were present in pre-infection memory, suggesting participation of cross-reactive memory. CD4+ contracting clones lay mainly in CM and EM, CD8+ ones in EMRA.

Germline V gene lookup returns CDR1 SGDLS and CDR2 YYNGEE. The CDR3 length is 14 residues. V lost 3 bases and J lost 3, with 11 bases in between. Sequenced: PBMCs or a T cell subset sorted from them (not recorded which). The chain has TRBV9 and TRBJ2-3; D may be TRBD2 (6 bases). The sequence derives from an adult woman who had mild COVID-19 (a few samples of this study predate the infection). Cell type and time point are not known. The CDR3: CASSAGVRTDTQYF. CDR3 DNA sequence: TGTGCCAGCAGCGCGGGGGTACGGACAGATACGCAGTATTTT.